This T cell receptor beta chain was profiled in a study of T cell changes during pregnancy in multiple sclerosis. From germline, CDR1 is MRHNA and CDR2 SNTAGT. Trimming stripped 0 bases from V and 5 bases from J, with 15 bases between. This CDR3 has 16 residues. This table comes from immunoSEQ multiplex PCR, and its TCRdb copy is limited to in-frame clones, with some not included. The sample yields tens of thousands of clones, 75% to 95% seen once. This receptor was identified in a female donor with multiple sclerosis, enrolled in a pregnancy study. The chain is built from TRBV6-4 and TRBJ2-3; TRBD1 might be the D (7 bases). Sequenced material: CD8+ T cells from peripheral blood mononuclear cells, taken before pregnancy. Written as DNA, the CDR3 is TGTGCCAGCAGTGACTCGGAGGGGGCCGGGGAAGATACGCAGTATTTT. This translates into CASSDSEGAGEDTQYF.